This TCR beta chain was captured in a study of blood T cell repertoires in COVID-19. Clones were sequenced by immunoSEQ multiplex PCR, and TCRdb holds only the in-frame ones, with some missing. The sample carries approximately 270,000 clones, around 90% recorded once. Losses at the gene ends were 8 bases for V and 0 bases for J; bases not matched to a gene: 8. Germline CDR1 SNHLY, CDR2 FYNNEI. The CDR3 totals 16 residues. The chain links TRBV2 to TRBJ1-3, with 9 bases identical to TRBD1. The sequence was collected from a man aged 40-50 years who had been exposed to COVID-19. The sample was PBMCs or T cells enriched from blood (not recorded which). CDR3 region: CASVQGAYDSGNTIYF. Here the CDR3 DNA reads TGTGCCAGCGTACAGGGGGCGTATGACTCTGGAAACACCATATATTTT.